This T cell receptor beta chain is from a study of neurological immune-mediated disorders. This clonotype was seen many times. V dropped 2 bases and J dropped 8 bases, with 11 bases sitting between them. CDR1 is SGDLS, CDR2 YYNGEE, per germline. There are 13 residues in the CDR3. MiXCR was run by TCRdb on the 5' RACE reads, yielding one entry per CDR3 protein. The table includes fewer than 85,000 distinct CDR3 sequences, about 5% detected once. This receptor was identified in a woman aged 70-85 years with multiple sclerosis. The chain recombines TRBV9 with TRBJ2-1; D call uncertain. Sequencing was carried out using PBMCs. The CDR3 bases are TGTGCCAGCAGCGTCCGCCTCTTGGATGAGCAGTTCTTC. Translation gives CASSVRLLDEQFF.